This TCR beta chain was captured by sequencing in a study of identical twins. The V gene's germline CDR1 is SQVTM and CDR2 ANQGSEA. V shed 5 bases and J shed 4 bases, with 20 bases lying between them. This CDR3 is 16 amino acids long. A few counts support this clonotype. A universal primer site came from template switching; cDNA carried unique molecular identifiers. TCRdb ran MiXCR on the 5' RACE reads and lists one entry per CDR3 protein. Of hundreds of thousands of distinct CDR3 sequences listed, 15% to 20% are singletons. The same data also contributed to another study, on T cells expressing NK-cell markers. From that paper: There were seven HCMV-seropositive donors and one seronegative donor among the eight sequenced. For several experiments, T cell sorting was restricted to the alpha-beta TCR population by means of an anti-gamma-delta TCR antibody. In four donors, these clonotypes also led the CD3+CD56-NKG2C+ fraction.

This chain uses TRBV29-1 with TRBJ2-2; the D gene could be TRBD1 or TRBD2 (5 bases each). Specimen: PBMCs. The clonotype was recovered from a woman under 30 in good health. The CDR3 DNA is TGCAGCGTTTCCGGGGTACCGTTAAGGGGCACCGGGGAGCTGTTTTTT. This gives the protein CSVSGVPLRGTGELFF.